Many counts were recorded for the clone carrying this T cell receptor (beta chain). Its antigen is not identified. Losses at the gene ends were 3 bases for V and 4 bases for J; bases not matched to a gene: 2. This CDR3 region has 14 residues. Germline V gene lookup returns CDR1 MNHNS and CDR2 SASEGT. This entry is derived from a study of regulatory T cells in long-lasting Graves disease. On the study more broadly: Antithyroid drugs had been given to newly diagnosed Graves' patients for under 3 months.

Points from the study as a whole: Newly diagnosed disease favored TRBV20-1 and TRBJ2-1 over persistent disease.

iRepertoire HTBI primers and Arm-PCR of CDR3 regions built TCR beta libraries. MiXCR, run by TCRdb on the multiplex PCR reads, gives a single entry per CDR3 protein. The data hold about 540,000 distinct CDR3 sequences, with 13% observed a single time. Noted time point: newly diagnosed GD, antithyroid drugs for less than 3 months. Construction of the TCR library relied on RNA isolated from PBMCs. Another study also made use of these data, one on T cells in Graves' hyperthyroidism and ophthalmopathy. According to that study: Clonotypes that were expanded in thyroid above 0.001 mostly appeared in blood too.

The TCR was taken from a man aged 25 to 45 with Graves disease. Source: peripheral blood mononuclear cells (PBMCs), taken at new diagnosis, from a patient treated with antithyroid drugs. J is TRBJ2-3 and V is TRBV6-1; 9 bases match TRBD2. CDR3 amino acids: CASSDTSGPDTQYF. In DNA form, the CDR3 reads TGTGCCAGCAGTGATACTAGCGGGCCAGATACGCAGTATTTT.